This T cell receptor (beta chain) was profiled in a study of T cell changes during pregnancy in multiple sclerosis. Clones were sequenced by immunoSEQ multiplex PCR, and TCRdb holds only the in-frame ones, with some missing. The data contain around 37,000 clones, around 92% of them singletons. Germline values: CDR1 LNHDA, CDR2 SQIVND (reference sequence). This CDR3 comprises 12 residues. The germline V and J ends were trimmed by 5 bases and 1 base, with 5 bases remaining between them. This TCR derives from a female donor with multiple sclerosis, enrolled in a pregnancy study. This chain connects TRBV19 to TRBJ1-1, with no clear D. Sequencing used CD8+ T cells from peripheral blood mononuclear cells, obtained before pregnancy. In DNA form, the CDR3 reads TGTGCCAGTAGTTACAGGAACACTGAAGCTTTCTTT. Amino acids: CASSYRNTEAFF.